This T cell receptor (beta chain) was recovered during a study of blood T cells in healthy people across ages. The authors ran a second PCR of about 7 to 11 cycles using a sample-barcoded 5' primer and a J-beta primer mix. TCRdb re-analysed the 5' RACE reads in MiXCR, keeping a single row per CDR3 protein. The sample has over 750,000 distinct CDR3 sequences, around 25% seen once. This clonotype was counted a few times. Deletions cut 8 bases from V and 6 bases from J, with 10 bases between. In germline, CDR1 is MNHEY, CDR2 SMNVEV (reference sequence). The CDR3 is 11 residues long. The same sample was also studied in work on T cells of mothers and their children.

This clonotype was sampled from a boy aged 5-17 years in good health. The material sequenced was blood. The gene calls are TRBV27 and TRBJ1-2, with D uncertain. The CDR3 DNA sequence: TGTGCCAGCGGAATCACGCATGGCTACACCTTC. Its protein product is CASGITHGYTF.